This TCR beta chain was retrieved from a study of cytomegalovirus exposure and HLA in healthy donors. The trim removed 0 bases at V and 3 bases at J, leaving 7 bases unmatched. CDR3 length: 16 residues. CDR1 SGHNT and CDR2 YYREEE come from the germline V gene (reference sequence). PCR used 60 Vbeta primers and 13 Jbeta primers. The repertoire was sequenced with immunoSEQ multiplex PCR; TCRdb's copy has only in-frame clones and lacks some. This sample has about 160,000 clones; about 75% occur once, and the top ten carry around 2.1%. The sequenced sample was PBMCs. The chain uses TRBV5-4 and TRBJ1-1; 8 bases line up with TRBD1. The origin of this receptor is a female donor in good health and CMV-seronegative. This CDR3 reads CASSLAGGRGHTEAFF. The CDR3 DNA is TGTGCCAGCAGCTTGGCAGGGGGCCGAGGACACACTGAAGCTTTCTTT.